The present entry profiles one T cell receptor (beta chain) with its context. Produced via immunoSEQ multiplex PCR; TCRdb's table is partial and in-frame only. The table has tens of thousands of clones, around 90% seen once. V shed 6 bases, J shed 6 bases, and the junction held 9 bases outside the gene matches. The CDR3 is 15 amino acids. Germline CDR1 and CDR2: MNHEY and SVGAGI. This specimen comes from a study of blood T cell repertoires in COVID-19. Study-level background: Sites in the United States, Italy and Spain provided acute and convalescent COVID-19 samples. Sources were T cells, B-cell-depleted T cells, or PBMCs; the material itself was cDNA or gDNA.

The sample comprised peripheral blood. The V gene is TRBV6-5, the J gene TRBJ2-3, with 10 bases matching TRBD1. The receptor was derived from a middle-aged man with COVID-19, enrolled during active disease. In DNA form, the CDR3 reads TGTGCCAGCAGGCCGGGACAGGGGAGGGCGGATACGCAGTATTTT. Translated: CASRPGQGRADTQYF.